This TCR beta chain was observed in a study of T cell responses to AZD1222 COVID-19 vaccine. Study-level results: Baseline serostatus was positive in only a handful of AZD1222 recipients. Spike was spanned by vaccine-associated CD4 TCRs, which were dominant at 160-218 and 743-854. Spike-specific TCRs gained breadth and depth after people received two AZD1222 doses. Reports indicate that nearly half of spike-specific TCRs are directed at unmutated variant regions.

The assay was immunoSEQ multiplex PCR, and TCRdb's table has in-frame clones only and misses some. The data contain roughly 140,000 clones, approximately 94% of them singletons. Points on this clone: Its specificity is not known.

The germline CDR1 and CDR2 sequences are SGHRS and YFSETQ. Germline trimming cut 4 bases from V and 1 base from J; bases unmatched to any gene: 7. The CDR3 contains 16 residues. V and J are TRBV5-1 and TRBJ2-5; TRBD2 matches 10 bases. Specimen: peripheral blood, collected on day 0 of AZD1222 vaccination. The sequence came from an adult in good health. As DNA, the CDR3 is TGCGCCAGCAGCCAACGGACTAGCGGACCCCAAGAGACCCAGTACTTC. It specifies CASSQRTSGPQETQYF.